These 9 T cell receptor beta chains were sequenced from one sample in a study of blood T cell repertoires in COVID-19. Assay used: immunoSEQ multiplex PCR; TCRdb lists only in-frame clones, some missing. This sample has roughly 120,000 clones, with 81% found just once. Sequenced: peripheral blood. These receptors were taken from a man aged 50 to 60 with acute or convalescent COVID-19.

The chain has TRBV5-8 and TRBJ2-1, with D maybe TRBD2 (6 bases). Germline lookup yields CDR1 SGHTS and CDR2 YDEGEE. This CDR3 contains 15 residues. V was pared by 0 bases and J by 1 base, with 8 bases between. CDR3 bases: TGTGCCAGCAGCTTGGGCGGGGAGTCCTACAATGAGCAGTTCTTC. Translation gives CASSLGGESYNEQFF.

The J gene is TRBJ2-5, the V gene TRBV5-5; D unresolved. Trimming cost V 2 bases and J 1 base, with 9 bases left between them. Germline V CDR1 and CDR2: SGHKS, YYEKEE (reference sequence). This CDR3 region has 14 residues. In DNA, the CDR3 is TGTGCCAGCAGCTTCCCAGGTACCCAAGAGACCCAGTACTTC. As protein: CASSFPGTQETQYF.

V and J are TRBV5-4 and TRBJ1-1; 7 nucleotides match TRBD1. Germline CDR1 reads SGHNT; CDR2 reads YYREEE (reference sequence). CDR3 length: 14 amino acids. V lost 6 bases, J lost 7 bases, and 12 bases stayed unmatched. CDR3 coding DNA: TGTGCCAGCACCAACCGGGACAGCCGATTTGAAGCTTTCTTT. Translation: CASTNRDSRFEAFF.

The CDR3 coding sequence is TGTGCCAGCAGTCCATTCCAGGGGTTCACAGATACGCAGTATTTT. Translated: CASSPFQGFTDTQYF. The chain recombines TRBV27 with TRBJ2-3, with D perhaps TRBD1 (6 bases). The CDR3 contains 15 residues. V lost 5 bases and J 2 bases, leaving 14 bases between the germline ends. Germline assignment: CDR1 MNHEY and CDR2 SMNVEV (reference sequence).

In this sample, this clone turned up once. The V and J genes are TRBV2 and TRBJ2-4; 7 bases align to TRBD1. The CDR3 is 15 amino acids. The V segment lost 0 bases and the J segment 8 bases; nucleotides outside the gene matches: 7. Germline CDR1 and CDR2: SNHLY and FYNNEI. The CDR3 protein is CASSEALTGRDIQYF. DNA for the CDR3: TGTGCCAGCAGTGAAGCATTGACAGGGCGCGACATTCAGTACTTC.

V is TRBV29-1 and J is TRBJ1-2; a weak D match, TRBD1 (6 bases). The V and J ends lost 4 bases and 2 bases respectively, with 11 bases between them. Germline assignment: CDR1 SQVTM and CDR2 ANQGSEA. The CDR3 is 13 residues long. Here the CDR3 reads CSVGFQGNYGYTF. The CDR3 region has the DNA TGCAGCGTTGGATTCCAGGGGAACTATGGCTACACCTTC.

The chain carries TRBV3-1 (or the pseudogene TRBV3-2) and TRBJ2-7; unclear D gene. Trimming left V 5 bases short and J 3 bases short, with 14 bases between. Germline V CDR1 and CDR2: LGHDT, YNNKEL (reference sequence). The CDR3 is 14 amino acids. The CDR3 is CASSIDIDDYEQYF. CDR3 in DNA: TGTGCCAGCAGCATAGACATTGACGACTACGAGCAGTACTTC.

The chain joins TRBV15 to TRBJ1-6, with 10 bases matching TRBD1. CDR3 length: 19 residues. Per germline, CDR1 LNHNV and CDR2 YYDKDF (reference sequence). The V gene end was trimmed by 0 bases and the J gene end by 6 bases; junction bases not matched to a gene: 11. The CDR3: CATSRDDRGRGSPNSPLHF. The CDR3 nucleotides are TGTGCCACCAGCAGAGATGACAGGGGGCGCGGAAGTCCTAATTCACCCCTCCACTTT.

This clone was seen a handful of times. The chain links TRBV28 to TRBJ1-5; possibly TRBD1 for D (6 bases). The CDR3 length is 15 residues. CDR1 is MDHEN and CDR2 is SYDVKM in the germline V gene. The V end lost 6 bases, the J end lost 4 bases, and 16 bases lay between the germline ends. The CDR3 loop is CASSPLDRDNQPQHF. Written as DNA, the CDR3 is TGTGCCAGCAGCCCCCTGGACAGAGATAATCAGCCCCAGCATTTT. Combining the CDR3 with reference TRBV28 and TRBJ1-5 gives the whole variable domain DVKVTQSSRYLVKRTGEKVFLECVQDMDHENMFWYRQDPGLGLRLIYFSYDVKMKEKGDIPEGYSVSREKKERFSLILESASTNQTSMYLCASSPLDRDNQPQHFGDGTRLSIL.